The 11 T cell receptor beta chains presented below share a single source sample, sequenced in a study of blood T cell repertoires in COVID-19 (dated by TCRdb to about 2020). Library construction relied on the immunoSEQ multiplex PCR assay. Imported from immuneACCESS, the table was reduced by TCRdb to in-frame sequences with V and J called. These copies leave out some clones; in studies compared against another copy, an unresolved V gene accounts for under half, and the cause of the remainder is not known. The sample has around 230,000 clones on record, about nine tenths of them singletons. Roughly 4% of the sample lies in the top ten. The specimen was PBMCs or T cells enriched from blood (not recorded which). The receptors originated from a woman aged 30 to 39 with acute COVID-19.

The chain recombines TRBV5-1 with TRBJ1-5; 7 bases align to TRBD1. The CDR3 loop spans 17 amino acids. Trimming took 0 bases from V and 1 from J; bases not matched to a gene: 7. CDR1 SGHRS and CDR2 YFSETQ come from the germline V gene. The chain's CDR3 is CASSLDPGGTSNQPQHF. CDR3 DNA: TGCGCCAGCAGCTTGGACCCAGGGGGGACCAGCAATCAGCCCCAGCATTTT.

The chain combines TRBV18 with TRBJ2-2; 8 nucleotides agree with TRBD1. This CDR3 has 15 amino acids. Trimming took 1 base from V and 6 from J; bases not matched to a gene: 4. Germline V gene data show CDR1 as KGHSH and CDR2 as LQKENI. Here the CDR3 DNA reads TGTGCCAGCTCACCACGGACAGGGTACGCCGGGGAGCTGTTTTTT. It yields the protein CASSPRTGYAGELFF.

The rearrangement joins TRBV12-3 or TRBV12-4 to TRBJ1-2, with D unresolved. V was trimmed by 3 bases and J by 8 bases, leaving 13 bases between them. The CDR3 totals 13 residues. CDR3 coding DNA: TGTGCCAGCAGTTTTAAGCTTGGCGGGGGCTACACCTTC. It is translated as CASSFKLGGGYTF.

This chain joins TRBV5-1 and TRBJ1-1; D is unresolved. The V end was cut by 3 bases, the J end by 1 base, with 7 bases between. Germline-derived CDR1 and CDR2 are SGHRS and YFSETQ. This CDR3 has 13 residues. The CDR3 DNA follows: TGCGCCAGCAGCTCCGGAGCGAACACTGAAGCTTTCTTT. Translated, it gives CASSSGANTEAFF.

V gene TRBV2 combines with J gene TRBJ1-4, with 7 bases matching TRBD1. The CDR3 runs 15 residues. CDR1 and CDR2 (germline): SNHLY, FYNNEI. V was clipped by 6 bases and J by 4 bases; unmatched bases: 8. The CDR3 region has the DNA TGTGCCAGCAGGGAAATACAGGGGATTAATGAAAAACTGTTTTTT. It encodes CASREIQGINEKLFF.

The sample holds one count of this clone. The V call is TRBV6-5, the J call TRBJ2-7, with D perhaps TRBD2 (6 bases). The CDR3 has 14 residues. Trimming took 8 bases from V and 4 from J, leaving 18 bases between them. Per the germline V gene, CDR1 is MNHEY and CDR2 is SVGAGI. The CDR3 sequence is CASHPQSGGYEQYF. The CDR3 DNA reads TGTGCCAGCCACCCACAGTCCGGGGGATACGAGCAGTACTTC.

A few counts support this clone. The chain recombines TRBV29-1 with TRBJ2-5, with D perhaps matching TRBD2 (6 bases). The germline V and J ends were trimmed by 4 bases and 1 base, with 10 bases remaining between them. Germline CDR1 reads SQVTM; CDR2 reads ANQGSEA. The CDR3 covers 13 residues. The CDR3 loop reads CSVVGGPQETQYF. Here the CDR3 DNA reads TGCAGCGTTGTGGGGGGTCCCCAAGAGACCCAGTACTTC.

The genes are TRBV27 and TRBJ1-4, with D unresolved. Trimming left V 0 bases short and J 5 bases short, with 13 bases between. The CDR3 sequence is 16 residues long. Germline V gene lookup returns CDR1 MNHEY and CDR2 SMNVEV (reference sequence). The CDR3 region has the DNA TGTGCCAGCAGTTTATCGCTGCGTCAGGTCAATGAAAAACTGTTTTTT. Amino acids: CASSLSLRQVNEKLFF.

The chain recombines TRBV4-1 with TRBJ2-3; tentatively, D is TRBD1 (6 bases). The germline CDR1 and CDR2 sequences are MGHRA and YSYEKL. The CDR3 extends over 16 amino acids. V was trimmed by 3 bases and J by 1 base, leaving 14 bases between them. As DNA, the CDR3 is TGCGCCAGCAGCCATACCCAGGGGTTCGGCACAGATACGCAGTATTTT. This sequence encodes CASSHTQGFGTDTQYF.

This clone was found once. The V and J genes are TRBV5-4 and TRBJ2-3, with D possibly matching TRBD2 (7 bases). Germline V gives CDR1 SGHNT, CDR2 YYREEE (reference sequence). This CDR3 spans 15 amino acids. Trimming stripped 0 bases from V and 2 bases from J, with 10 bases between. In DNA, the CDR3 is TGTGCCAGCAGCTTGGACCGGGGGGCCACAGATACGCAGTATTTT. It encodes CASSLDRGATDTQYF.

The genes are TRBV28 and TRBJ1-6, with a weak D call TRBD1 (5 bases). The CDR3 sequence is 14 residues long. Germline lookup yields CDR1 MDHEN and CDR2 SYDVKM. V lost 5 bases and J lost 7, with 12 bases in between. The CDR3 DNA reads TGTGCCAGCAGTCTACAGGCGTTCAATTCACCCCTCCACTTT. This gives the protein CASSLQAFNSPLHF.